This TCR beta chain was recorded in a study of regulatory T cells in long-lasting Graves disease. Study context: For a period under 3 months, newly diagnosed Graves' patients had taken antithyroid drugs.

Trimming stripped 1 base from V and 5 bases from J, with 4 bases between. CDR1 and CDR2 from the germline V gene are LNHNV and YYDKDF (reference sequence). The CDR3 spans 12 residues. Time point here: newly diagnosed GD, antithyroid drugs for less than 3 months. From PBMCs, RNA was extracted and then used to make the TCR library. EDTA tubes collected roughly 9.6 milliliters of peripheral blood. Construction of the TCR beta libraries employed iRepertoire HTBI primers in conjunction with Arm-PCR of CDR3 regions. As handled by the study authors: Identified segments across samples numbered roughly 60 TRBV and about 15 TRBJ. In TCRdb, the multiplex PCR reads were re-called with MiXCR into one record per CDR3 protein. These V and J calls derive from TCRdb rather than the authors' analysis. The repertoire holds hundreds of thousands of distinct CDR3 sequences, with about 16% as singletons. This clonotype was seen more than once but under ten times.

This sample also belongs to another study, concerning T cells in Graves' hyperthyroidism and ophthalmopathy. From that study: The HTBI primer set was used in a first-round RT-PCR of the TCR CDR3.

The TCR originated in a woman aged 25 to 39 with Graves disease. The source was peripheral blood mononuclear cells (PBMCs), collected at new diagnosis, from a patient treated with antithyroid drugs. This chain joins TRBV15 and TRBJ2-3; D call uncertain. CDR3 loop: CATSRGEDTQYF. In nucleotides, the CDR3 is TGTGCCACCAGCAGAGGGGAAGATACGCAGTATTTT.